The 21 T cell receptor beta chains reported below all come from one sample, sequenced in a study of cytomegalovirus exposure and HLA in healthy donors. The PCR employed 60 Vbeta primers together with 13 Jbeta primers. Clones were sequenced by immunoSEQ multiplex PCR, and TCRdb holds only the in-frame ones, with some missing. The data show over 200,000 clones, approximately 78% seen once. The specimen was PBMCs. These receptors all stem from a male donor in good health and CMV-seronegative.

This clone was seen a single time. Other nucleotide sequences from this sample produce the same CDR3. The V and J genes are TRBV6-5 and TRBJ2-7; 7 nucleotides align to TRBD1. CDR3 length equals 14 residues. The J segment lost 4 bases and the V segment lost 0 bases, leaving 3 bases of the junction unmatched. Germline CDR1 is MNHEY and CDR2 is SVGAGI. The DNA of the CDR3 is TGTGCCAGCAGTTACTCAGGGGGCTCTTACGAGCAGTACTTC. It yields the protein CASSYSGGSYEQYF.

The rearrangement links TRBV7-9 to TRBJ2-7, with 7 bases matching TRBD1. The V gene's germline CDR1 is SEHNR and CDR2 FQNEAQ (reference sequence). Unmatched junction bases numbered 2, after V lost 1 base and J lost 2 bases. The CDR3 loop spans 14 amino acids. The CDR3 protein is CASSLEGATYEQYF. The CDR3, as DNA: TGTGCCAGCAGCTTAGAGGGGGCGACCTACGAGCAGTACTTC.

This clone was seen a single time. The chain has TRBV7-2 and TRBJ2-7; 10 bases fit TRBD2. V lost 5 bases, J lost 6 bases, and 10 bases stayed unmatched. The CDR3 covers 15 residues. Germline V gene lookup returns CDR1 SGHTA and CDR2 FQGNSA. The CDR3 sequence: CASSPQLAGPAEQYF. CDR3 in DNA: TGTGCCAGCAGCCCCCAACTAGCGGGGCCGGCCGAGCAGTACTTC.

Only one count was recorded for this clone. V and J are TRBV15 and TRBJ2-3; TRBD2 matches 9 bases. V lost 6 bases to trimming and J lost 5 bases; unmatched junction nucleotides: 9. Germline V gene data show CDR1 as LNHNV and CDR2 as YYDKDF (reference sequence). The length of the CDR3 is 15 residues. The CDR3 protein is CATRVGGRALDTQYF. As DNA, the CDR3 is TGTGCCACCAGGGTTGGCGGGAGGGCTTTAGATACGCAGTATTTT.

The CDR3 DNA reads TGCGCCAGCAGCTTGGACGGGAGGGCGCAGTTCTTC. It codes for CASSLDGRAQFF. This chain joins TRBV5-1 and TRBJ2-1; 8 bases map to TRBD2. The CDR3 extends over 12 amino acids. Germline CDR1 reads SGHRS; CDR2 reads YFSETQ. J was trimmed by 12 bases and V by 0 bases; bases with no gene match: 2.

V and J are TRBV6-1 and TRBJ2-7; 14 bases line up with TRBD2. This CDR3 contains 15 residues. In germline, CDR1 is MNHNS, CDR2 SASEGT. Trimming removed 4 bases from V and 5 bases from J; junction bases left unmatched: 4. DNA of the CDR3: TGTGCCAGCAGTGGACTAGCGGGAGGGCCCGACGAGCAGTACTTC. This codes for CASSGLAGGPDEQYF.

The CDR3 spells CASSSNVHQSFSYEQYF. In nucleotides, the CDR3 is TGTGCCAGCAGCTCAAACGTACATCAATCGTTTTCCTACGAGCAGTACTTC. The chain has TRBV7-9 and TRBJ2-7; D gene uncertain. V dropped 4 bases and J dropped 1 base, with 20 bases sitting between them. The germline CDR1 and CDR2 sequences are SEHNR and FQNEAQ (reference sequence). This CDR3 region has 17 residues.

The chain recombines TRBV6-1 with TRBJ2-1; the match to TRBD2 covers 9 bases. The ends lost 5 bases at V and 8 bases at J; junction bases unmatched: 7. The CDR3 is made up of 14 amino acids. Germline values: CDR1 MNHNS, CDR2 SASEGT. CDR3 in amino acids: CASSNGLASDEQFF. For the CDR3, the DNA is TGTGCCAGCAGTAACGGACTAGCGTCAGATGAGCAGTTCTTC.

This clone was observed once. The chain combines TRBV27 with TRBJ2-1; D remains unclear. This CDR3 comprises 13 residues. V shed 6 bases and J shed 2 bases, with 8 bases lying between them. The germline CDR1 and CDR2 sequences are MNHEY and SMNVEV (reference sequence). The CDR3 coding sequence is TGTGCCAGCAGCCCCGCAGCCTACAATGAGCAGTTCTTC. This encodes CASSPAAYNEQFF.

The rearrangement uses TRBV5-1 and TRBJ1-1; no clear D. Germline V gene lookup returns CDR1 SGHRS and CDR2 YFSETQ. CDR3 size: 11 residues. V was trimmed by 4 bases and J by 10 bases, leaving 11 bases between them. The CDR3 DNA reads as TGCGCCAGCAGCGGCGGGTCAGGAGCTTTCTTT. This sequence encodes CASSGGSGAFF.

The chain uses TRBV19 and TRBJ2-5, with 8 bases matching TRBD1. The length of the CDR3 is 15 residues. V dropped 2 bases and J dropped 7; count of bases not matched to a gene: 9. Per germline, CDR1 LNHDA and CDR2 SQIVND (reference sequence). The CDR3 nucleotides read TGTGCCAGTAGTATAACCTCCGGACAGGGTGCGACCCAGTACTTC. Protein: CASSITSGQGATQYF.

J is TRBJ2-7 and V is TRBV6-4; D remains ambiguous. The CDR3 consists of 15 residues. Per the germline V gene, CDR1 is MRHNA and CDR2 is SNTAGT. Trimming cost V 0 bases and J 2 bases, with 11 bases left between them. The CDR3, as DNA: TGTGCCAGCAGTGACTCGAGCGAGACCACCTACGAGCAGTACTTC. This codes for CASSDSSETTYEQYF.

The V and J genes are TRBV28 and TRBJ2-7; D perhaps matches TRBD2 (5 bases). Germline V CDR1 and CDR2: MDHEN, SYDVKM. Trimming took off 0 bases at V and 6 bases at J, with 6 bases between the two ends. There are 12 residues in the CDR3. The CDR3 DNA reads TGTGCCAGCAGTTTATGGGCGGGCGAGCAGTACTTC. This gives the protein CASSLWAGEQYF.

The CDR3: CASSSERLAYTDTQYF. In DNA, the CDR3 is TGTGCCAGCAGTTCCGAAAGACTAGCTTACACAGATACGCAGTATTTT. The chain is built from TRBV6-5 and TRBJ2-3, with TRBD2 matching 7 bases. The trim removed 4 bases at V and 2 bases at J, leaving 9 bases unmatched. Germline loops: CDR1 MNHEY, CDR2 SVGAGI. The CDR3 is 16 residues long.

This sequence joins TRBV29-1 and TRBJ2-3, with D possibly being TRBD1 (6 bases). The V gene lost 3 bases and the J gene lost 8 bases, with 12 bases spanning the gap. From germline, CDR1 is SQVTM and CDR2 ANQGSEA. This CDR3 contains 12 residues. CDR3 in amino acids: CSVEVGAGTQYF. CDR3 nucleotide sequence: TGCAGCGTTGAGGTGGGGGCAGGTACGCAGTATTTT.

The chain is built from TRBV7-2 and TRBJ2-3; D might be TRBD1 (5 bases). There are 15 residues in the CDR3. V lost 0 bases to trimming and J lost 2 bases, with 9 bases between them. Germline CDR1 is SGHTA and CDR2 is FQGNSA. The chain's CDR3 is CASSLARAVTDTQYF. CDR3 in DNA: TGTGCCAGCAGCTTAGCCAGGGCTGTCACAGATACGCAGTATTTT.

Details on this clone: Different DNA sequences within this sample yield the same CDR3. The chain couples TRBV7-3 to TRBJ2-5, with D possibly matching TRBD2 (6 bases). The CDR3 loop spans 14 amino acids. The germline V and J ends were trimmed by 2 bases and 5 bases, with 12 bases remaining between them. CDR1 and CDR2 from the germline V gene are SGHTA and FQGTGA. CDR3 amino acids: CASSLSGRGETQYF. The CDR3 region has the DNA TGTGCCAGCAGCTTATCCGGGCGGGGCGAGACCCAGTACTTC.

The chain combines TRBV19 with TRBJ2-4, with 10 bases fitting TRBD2. The V gene's germline CDR1 is LNHDA and CDR2 SQIVND (reference sequence). CDR3 size: 19 residues. V lost 4 bases and J lost 2; bases outside the gene matches: 14. For the CDR3, the DNA is TGTGCCAGTAGTAGCCGACTAGCGGGCCCTGGGGGTACCAAAAACATTCAGTACTTC. Encoded protein: CASSSRLAGPGGTKNIQYF.

The chain uses TRBV27 and TRBJ2-7, with 8 positions matching TRBD1. This CDR3 region has 16 residues. Losses at the gene ends were 2 bases for V and 2 bases for J; bases not matched to a gene: 8. CDR1 and CDR2 (germline): MNHEY, SMNVEV (reference sequence). The DNA of the CDR3 is TGTGCCAGCAGTTTAGCGACAGGGGCAGCCCCCTACGAGCAGTACTTC. Encoded protein: CASSLATGAAPYEQYF.

V is TRBV7-2 and J is TRBJ2-7; no clear D gene. The germline V and J ends were trimmed by 5 bases and 3 bases, with 5 bases remaining between them. Germline values: CDR1 SGHTA, CDR2 FQGNSA. This CDR3 region has 11 residues. The CDR3 DNA follows: TGTGCCAGCAGCCTTATCTACGAGCAGTACTTC. Protein sequence: CASSLIYEQYF. The entire variable domain, with the rest obtained from reference TRBV7-2 and TRBJ2-7, is as follows: GAGVSQSPSNKVTEKGKDVELRCDPISGHTALYWYRQSLGQGLEFLIYFQGNSAPDKSGLPSDRFSAERTGGSVSTLTIQRTQQEDSAVYLCASSLIYEQYFGPGTRLTVT.

Turning to this clone: Germline and junction disagree at one end, which may indicate a read error. This chain connects TRBV7-3 to TRBJ2-2, with 9 bases identical to TRBD2. The germline CDR1 and CDR2 sequences are SGHTA and FQGTGA. This CDR3 region has 17 residues. The DNA of the CDR3 is TGTGCCAGCAGCCAGGTAGCGGGAGTGCTGAACACCGGGGAGCTGTCTTTT. This translates into CASSQVAGVLNTGELSF.